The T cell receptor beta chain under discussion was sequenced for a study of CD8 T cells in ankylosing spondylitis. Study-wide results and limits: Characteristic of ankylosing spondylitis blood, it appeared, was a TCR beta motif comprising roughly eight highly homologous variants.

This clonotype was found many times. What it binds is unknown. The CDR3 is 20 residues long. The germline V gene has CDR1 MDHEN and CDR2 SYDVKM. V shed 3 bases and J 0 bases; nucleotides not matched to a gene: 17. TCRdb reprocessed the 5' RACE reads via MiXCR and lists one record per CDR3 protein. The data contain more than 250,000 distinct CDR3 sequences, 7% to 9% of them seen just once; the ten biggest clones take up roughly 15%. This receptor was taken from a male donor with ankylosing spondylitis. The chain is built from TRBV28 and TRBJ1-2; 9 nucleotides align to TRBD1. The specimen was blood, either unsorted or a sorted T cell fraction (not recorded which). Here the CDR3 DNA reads TGTGCCAGCAGTTTTAGGGCCCTCCGGAGACAGGGGGTTTCTAACTATGGCTACACCTTC. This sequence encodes CASSFRALRRQGVSNYGYTF.